Below, 13 T cell receptor beta chains from the same sample are listed, as sequenced in a study of blood T cell repertoires in COVID-19. Repertoires were generated with immunoSEQ multiplex PCR, while TCRdb's copy carries only in-frame clones and drops some. The top ten hold over 4% of the sample, which has 200,000 to 250,000 clones, around nine tenths seen once. Sequences were obtained from PBMCs or T cells enriched from blood (not recorded which). The receptors stem from a woman in her 30s who had recovered from COVID-19.

Only one count was recorded for this clone. V and J are TRBV2 and TRBJ2-7, with 9 bases that match TRBD1. The CDR3 consists of 15 residues. V was clipped by 7 bases and J by 4 bases; unmatched bases: 11. From germline, CDR1 is SNHLY and CDR2 FYNNEI. CDR3 DNA sequence: TGTGCCAGCACCCGATTAAGGACAGGGGTTTACGAGCAGTACTTC. Its translation is CASTRLRTGVYEQYF. Combining the CDR3 with reference TRBV2 and TRBJ2-7 gives the whole variable domain EPEVTQTPSHQVTQMGQEVILRCVPISNHLYFYWYRQILGQKVEFLVSFYNNEISEKSEIFDDQFSVERPDGSNFTLKIRSTKLEDSAMYFCASTRLRTGVYEQYFGPGTRLTVT.

The chain is built from TRBV28 and TRBJ1-5; weak D call: TRBD1 (5 bases). The germline V gene has CDR1 MDHEN and CDR2 SYDVKM. The CDR3 length is 18 residues. Trimming stripped 6 bases from V and 0 bases from J, with 21 bases between. The CDR3 sequence: CASSSPLDTKYSNQPQHF. CDR3 bases: TGTGCCAGCAGCTCACCACTGGACACAAAGTATAGCAATCAGCCCCAGCATTTT.

The V and J genes are TRBV7-3 and TRBJ2-3, with TRBD1 matching 7 bases. The V and J ends lost 1 base and 0 bases, in that order; junction bases with no gene match: 4. Germline lookup yields CDR1 SGHTA and CDR2 FQGTGA. The CDR3 length is 16 residues. As DNA, the CDR3 is TGTGCCAGCAGCTTAAGACCAGGGGGAAGCACAGATACGCAGTATTTT. Amino acids: CASSLRPGGSTDTQYF.

The rearrangement uses TRBV18 and TRBJ1-1, with a weak D call TRBD1 (6 bases). The CDR3 has 15 residues. The germline V and J ends were trimmed by 3 bases and 5 bases, with 16 bases remaining between them. Per germline, CDR1 KGHSH and CDR2 LQKENI. CDR3 sequence reads: CASSPIAGAGTEAFF. CDR3 coding DNA: TGTGCCAGCTCACCGATTGCGGGGGCGGGTACTGAAGCTTTCTTT.

V gene TRBV11-3 combines with J gene TRBJ2-1; 9 bases line up with TRBD1. Germline CDR1 reads SGHNT; CDR2 reads YENEEA. CDR3 length: 14 residues. V gave up 4 bases and J gave up 7 bases; unmatched junction bases: 5. The CDR3 region is CASSSRTGDNEQFF. CDR3 bases: TGTGCCAGCAGCTCCCGGACAGGGGATAATGAGCAGTTCTTC.

The genes are TRBV5-1 and TRBJ1-1; a weak D match, TRBD1 (5 bases). The CDR3 has 17 amino acids. Trimming took off 1 base at V and 0 bases at J, with 16 bases between the two ends. Per germline, CDR1 SGHRS and CDR2 YFSETQ. This chain's CDR3 is CASSLLTTRGMNTEAFF. DNA for the CDR3: TGCGCCAGCAGCTTGTTAACTACGCGGGGCATGAACACTGAAGCTTTCTTT.

The chain has TRBV5-1 and TRBJ1-1, with no clear D. Between the trimmed V and J ends, which lost 0 bases and 3 bases, there was a span of 6 bases. Germline lookup yields CDR1 SGHRS and CDR2 YFSETQ. The CDR3 spans 13 residues. CDR3 nucleotides: TGCGCCAGCAGCTTGGGACTTGACACTGAAGCTTTCTTT. Its translation is CASSLGLDTEAFF.

The rearrangement links TRBV19 to TRBJ1-5, with D uncertain. The germline V gene has CDR1 LNHDA and CDR2 SQIVND (reference sequence). The CDR3 runs 13 residues. The V end lost 0 bases, the J end lost 11 bases, and 11 bases lay between the germline ends. CDR3 in DNA: TGTGCCAGTAGTATAGAAAAGGAAGAGGCCCAGCATTTT. As protein: CASSIEKEEAQHF.

This clone has only a few counts. The CDR3, as DNA: TGCAGCGTTAGCGGGACAGGAACAGGGGGCTACACCTTC. Its translation: CSVSGTGTGGYTF. The rearrangement uses TRBV29-1 and TRBJ1-2, with TRBD1 matching 8 bases. V was pared by 5 bases and J by 8 bases, with 10 bases of the junction left unmatched. Germline assignment: CDR1 SQVTM and CDR2 ANQGSEA. CDR3 size: 13 residues.

J is TRBJ2-1 and V is TRBV13; a possible D gene is TRBD1 (7 bases). The CDR3 length is 16 residues. V dropped 4 bases and J dropped 4 bases, with 17 bases sitting between them. From germline, CDR1 is PRHDT and CDR2 FYEKMQ (reference sequence). This chain's CDR3 is CASSCGRDSQYNEQFF. The CDR3 DNA follows: TGTGCCAGCAGCTGCGGGCGGGACAGCCAGTACAATGAGCAGTTCTTC.

The DNA of the CDR3 is TGTGCCAGCAGTTTATCGGCGGGTCCAGCCTACGAGCAGTACTTC. This gives the protein CASSLSAGPAYEQYF. The V call is TRBV27, the J call TRBJ2-7; tentative D call: TRBD2 (5 bases). The CDR3 has 15 residues. CDR1 MNHEY and CDR2 SMNVEV come from the germline V gene (reference sequence). The ends were cut back, 0 bases at V and 2 bases at J, with 11 bases in the middle.

CDR3 sequence: CASSFGDWDTEAFF. As DNA, the CDR3 is TGCGCCAGCAGCTTTGGTGACTGGGACACTGAAGCTTTCTTT. J is TRBJ1-1 and V is TRBV5-1; the D is unclear. This CDR3 contains 14 residues. The V gene's germline CDR1 is SGHRS and CDR2 YFSETQ. Trimming took 2 bases from V and 3 from J, leaving 11 bases between them.

The chain joins TRBV28 to TRBJ2-4; 7 bases line up with TRBD2. The CDR3 has 12 residues. The junction had 3 bases not matched to a gene; V was cut back by 6 bases and J by 7 bases. Germline assignment: CDR1 MDHEN and CDR2 SYDVKM. CDR3 nucleotides: TGTGCCAGCAGGCGGGGGAGGAACATTCAGTACTTC. Translating gives CASRRGRNIQYF.